The rows below give T cell receptor beta chains drawn from one sample of a study of shared clonotypes between healthy human individuals. Clones were read by immunoSEQ multiplex PCR, and TCRdb kept only the in-frame ones, dropping some. The sample gives roughly 2 million clones, 95% of which show up once; more than 0.1% is in the top ten. The material sequenced was naive CD4+ T cells sorted from blood. The receptor set was obtained from a man between 18 and 29 years old in good health. CDR3s include the opening cysteine and the closing phenylalanine or tryptophan. The D gene is left open where the match is weak. Rows give clone size only sometimes, using once, few, many, or a class for an expanded clone.

abundance	d_gene	v_gene	j_gene	CDR3aa	CDR3nt
few	-	TRBV6-1	TRBJ1-5	CASSLQAGQPQHF	TGTGCCAGCAGCTTACAGGCTGGCCAGCCCCAGCATTTT
-	TRBD1	TRBV7-3	TRBJ1-5	CASSLTGTGGGQPQHF	TGTGCCAGCAGCTTAACCGGGACAGGGGGCGGGCAGCCCCAGCATTTT
once	-	TRBV11-2	TRBJ2-3	CASSLGREIDTQYF	TGTGCCAGCAGCTTAGGACGGGAGATAGATACGCAGTATTTT
-	TRBD2	TRBV9	TRBJ2-5	CASSETPRGVLEGETQYF	TGTGCCAGCAGCGAGACCCCTCGGGGGGTCCTCGAAGGGGAGACCCAGTACTTC
-	TRBD1	TRBV7-9	TRBJ1-4	CASSFGDRVEKLFF	TGTGCCAGCAGCTTTGGGGACAGAGTGGAAAAACTGTTTTTT
-	TRBD2	TRBV19	TRBJ2-7	CASRDPGLAELGLNF	TGTGCCAGTAGGGACCCCGGACTAGCGGAACTTGGTTTGAACTTC
-	-	TRBV5-1	TRBJ1-6	CASSSGRENSPLHF	TGCGCCAGCAGCTCCGGACGGGAGAATTCACCCCTCCACTTT
-	-	TRBV6-1	TRBJ1-6	CASIRDWPGDSPLHF	TGTGCCAGCATTAGAGACTGGCCCGGGGATTCACCCCTCCACTTT
-	-	TRBV5-4	TRBJ1-6	CASSLDGSTANSPLHF	TGTGCCAGCAGCTTGGACGGATCGACCGCTAATTCACCCCTCCACTTT
-	TRBD2	TRBV6-5	TRBJ2-7	CASGRSGSSYEQYF	TGTGCCAGCGGAAGGAGCGGGAGCTCCTACGAGCAGTACTTC
once	TRBD1	TRBV6-1	TRBJ1-2	CASSDRTGMGARNGYTF	TGTGCCAGCAGTGACCGGACAGGGATGGGTGCGAGGAATGGCTACACCTTC
-	-	TRBV28	TRBJ1-1	CASSFLRGGNTEAFF	TGTGCCAGCAGTTTCCTTCGGGGTGGGAACACTGAAGCTTTCTTT
-	-	TRBV15	TRBJ2-7	CATSRDPSPGYEQYF	TGTGCCACCAGCAGAGATCCCTCCCCGGGATACGAGCAGTACTTC
-	TRBD1	TRBV7-2	TRBJ1-2	CASSSVGTGNYGYTF	TGTGCCAGCAGCTCCGTCGGGACAGGAAACTATGGCTACACCTTC
-	TRBD1	TRBV28	TRBJ1-2	CASSALTGWYGYTF	TGTGCCAGCAGTGCGTTGACAGGGTGGTATGGCTACACCTTC
once	TRBD1	TRBV18	TRBJ1-1	CASLGQTNTEAFF	TGTGCCAGCCTGGGACAGACGAACACTGAAGCTTTCTTT
-	-	TRBV10-3	TRBJ1-6	CAISNQGQGNSPLHF	TGTGCCATCAGTAACCAGGGGCAGGGGAATTCACCCCTCCACTTT
-	-	TRBV27	TRBJ2-7	CASRGGRFEQYF	TGTGCCAGCAGAGGGGGGCGCTTCGAGCAGTACTTC
once	TRBD1	TRBV19	TRBJ1-2	CASSRDRAGYTF	TGTGCCAGTAGTAGAGACAGGGCTGGCTACACCTTC
-	TRBD1	TRBV2	TRBJ1-5	CASSETGKNQPQHF	TGTGCCAGCAGTGAGACAGGGAAAAATCAGCCCCAGCATTTT
-	-	TRBV13	TRBJ1-1	CASSSTGSGNTEAFF	TGTGCCAGCAGCTCTACAGGGTCCGGGAACACTGAAGCTTTCTTT
-	-	TRBV6-6	TRBJ2-2	CASSSRTGHTGELFF	TGTGCCAGCAGCTCCCGGACGGGACACACCGGGGAGCTGTTTTTT
-	TRBD2	TRBV29-1	TRBJ2-3	CSVETSGETQYF	TGCAGCGTTGAAACTAGCGGGGAGACGCAGTATTTT
-	-	TRBV5-1	TRBJ2-5	CASSLAVGVETQYF	TGCGCCAGCAGCTTGGCCGTGGGGGTAGAGACCCAGTACTTC
-	TRBD2	TRBV2	TRBJ2-3	CATGGPGTDTQYF	TGTGCCACGGGGGGGCCGGGCACAGATACGCAGTATTTT
-	-	TRBV18	TRBJ2-5	CASSYGGPRREAQYF	TGTGCCAGCTCCTACGGGGGGCCCAGGAGAGAGGCCCAGTACTTC
-	-	TRBV7-2	TRBJ2-3	CASTIGLSTDTQYF	TGTGCCAGCACGATCGGTCTATCCACAGATACGCAGTATTTT
-	-	TRBV6-5	TRBJ1-3	CATTRNAYSGNTIYF	TGTGCCACCACGAGAAACGCATACTCTGGAAACACCATATATTTT
few	-	TRBV30	TRBJ2-2	CAWNRGSFNTGELFF	TGTGCCTGGAATCGCGGGTCATTTAACACCGGGGAGCTGTTTTTT
-	-	TRBV7-9	TRBJ1-1	CASSLVGNTEAFF	TGTGCCAGCAGCTTAGTAGGAAACACTGAAGCTTTCTTT
-	-	TRBV5-1	TRBJ2-5	CASSLGGSETQYF	TGCGCCAGCAGCTTGGGTGGCTCGGAGACCCAGTACTTC
-	TRBD1	TRBV6-5	TRBJ1-4	CASRETDRGREKLFF	TGTGCCAGCAGGGAAACGGACAGGGGACGCGAAAAACTGTTTTTT
-	TRBD1	TRBV5-1	TRBJ1-1	CASSSQGQMNTEAFF	TGCGCCAGCAGCTCGCAGGGACAGATGAACACTGAAGCTTTCTTT
-	-	TRBV6-5	TRBJ2-7	CASSASPPGAYEQYF	TGTGCCAGCAGTGCCAGTCCCCCCGGGGCCTACGAGCAGTACTTC
-	TRBD1	TRBV7-9	TRBJ2-7	CASSLTGTGDYEQYF	TGTGCCAGCAGCTTAACCGGGACAGGGGACTACGAGCAGTACTTC
-	TRBD1	TRBV5-6	TRBJ1-4	CASSYRGANEKLFF	TGTGCCAGCAGCTACAGGGGAGCTAATGAAAAACTGTTTTTT